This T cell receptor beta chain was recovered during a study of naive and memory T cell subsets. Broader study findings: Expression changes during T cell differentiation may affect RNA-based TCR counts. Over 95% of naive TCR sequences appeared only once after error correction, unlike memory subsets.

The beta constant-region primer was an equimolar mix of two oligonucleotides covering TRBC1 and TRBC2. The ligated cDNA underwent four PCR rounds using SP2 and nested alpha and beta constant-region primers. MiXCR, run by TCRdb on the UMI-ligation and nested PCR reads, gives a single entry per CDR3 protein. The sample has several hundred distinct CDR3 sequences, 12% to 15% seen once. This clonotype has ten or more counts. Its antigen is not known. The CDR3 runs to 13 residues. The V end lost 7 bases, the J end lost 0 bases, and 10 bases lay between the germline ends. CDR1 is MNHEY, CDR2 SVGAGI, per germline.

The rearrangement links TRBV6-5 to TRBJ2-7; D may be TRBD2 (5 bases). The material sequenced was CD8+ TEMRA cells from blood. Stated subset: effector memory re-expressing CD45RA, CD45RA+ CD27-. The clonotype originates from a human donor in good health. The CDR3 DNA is TGTGCCAGCACGGGATCGAGCTCCTACGAGCAGTACTTC. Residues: CASTGSSSYEQYF.